This is a list of T cell receptor beta chains from one sample in a study of T cell responses to AZD1222 COVID-19 vaccine. Profiling relied on immunoSEQ multiplex PCR, and the TCRdb table lists in-frame clones only, not all of them. This sample carries 85,000 to 100,000 clones, approximately 91% of them seen once, and the ten largest clones take over 20%. The specimen was peripheral blood, collected on day 0 of AZD1222 vaccination. Receptors originate from an adult in good health. Both conserved end residues are part of each CDR3. The D gene is left open where the match is weak. Size is omitted from some rows. Given values are once, few, many or a class for expanded clones.

clone_size	v_call	j_call	d_call	cdr3_aa	cdr3_nt
once	TRBV19	TRBJ1-5	.	CASSPRTDQPQHF	TGTGCCAGTAGTCCTCGGACGGATCAGCCCCAGCATTTT
once	TRBV9	TRBJ1-2	.	CASSPSGGTQNLELRNYGYTF	TGTGCCAGCAGCCCGAGTGGGGGGACTCAAAACCTCGAGTTAAGGAACTATGGCTACACCTTC
.	TRBV18	TRBJ2-7	TRBD1	CASSPFGTGYSYEQYF	TGTGCCAGCTCACCATTTGGGACAGGGTACTCCTACGAGCAGTACTTC
.	TRBV7-3	TRBJ2-1	.	CASSPRPSSYNEQFF	TGTGCCAGCAGCCCAAGACCTAGCTCCTACAATGAGCAGTTCTTC
.	TRBV27	TRBJ1-2	.	CASSSLRSGNYGYTF	TGTGCCAGCAGTAGCCTGCGGTCGGGAAACTATGGCTACACCTTC
.	TRBV18	TRBJ1-1	.	CASSVGGRGLTEAFF	TGTGCCAGCTCAGTCGGGGGGCGAGGGTTGACTGAAGCTTTCTTT
.	TRBV9	TRBJ2-7	TRBD1	CASSVGLWTGIGEQYF	TGTGCCAGCAGCGTAGGCCTCTGGACAGGGATAGGCGAGCAGTACTTC
.	TRBV18	TRBJ1-5	.	CASSPGGKYQPQHF	TGTGCCAGCTCACCAGGGGGCAAGTATCAGCCCCAGCATTTT
.	TRBV5-8	TRBJ1-6	TRBD1	CASSFAGQAWSSYNSPLHF	TGTGCCAGCAGCTTCGCGGGACAGGCCTGGAGCTCCTATAATTCACCCCTCCACTTT
.	TRBV7-9	TRBJ2-7	TRBD1	CASTSILHRGLISYEQYF	TGTGCCAGCACCTCAATTCTCCACAGGGGTCTGATCTCCTACGAGCAGTACTTC
once	TRBV6-6	TRBJ1-3	TRBD1	CASSYDRGQIYF	TGTGCCAGCAGTTATGATAGGGGACAGATATATTTT
.	TRBV19	TRBJ1-5	.	CASNVHTLNQPQHF	TGTGCCAGTAATGTCCATACCCTAAATCAGCCCCAGCATTTT
.	TRBV18	TRBJ2-1	.	CASSPGSVDEQFF	TGTGCCAGCTCACCGGGCAGCGTTGACGAGCAGTTCTTC
.	TRBV4-2	TRBJ2-7	.	CASSQELEGYEQYF	TGTGCCAGCAGCCAAGAACTAGAGGGGTACGAGCAGTACTTC
.	TRBV2	TRBJ1-2	.	CASSESGNYGYTF	TGTGCCAGCAGTGAATCGGGGAACTATGGCTACACCTTC
.	TRBV18	TRBJ1-1	TRBD1	CASSPGQIRNTEAFF	TGTGCCAGCTCACCGGGACAGATCCGGAACACTGAAGCTTTCTTT
.	TRBV7-8	TRBJ2-1	.	CASSLEQGFEQFF	TGTGCCAGCAGCTTAGAACAGGGCTTTGAGCAGTTCTTC
.	TRBV27	TRBJ1-6	.	CASSINMSPLHF	TGTGCCAGCAGTATAAACATGTCACCCCTCCACTTT
.	TRBV19	TRBJ1-5	.	CASSNSPYSNQPQHF	TGTGCCAGTAGCAACAGTCCGTATAGCAATCAGCCCCAGCATTTT
few	TRBV5-4	TRBJ2-7	TRBD2	CASSLVNLRGGFNDEQYF	TGTGCCAGCAGCTTGGTAAATTTGCGGGGGGGCTTTAACGACGAGCAGTACTTC
.	TRBV21-1	TRBJ2-3	.	CASSKEQGASDTQYF	TGTGCCAGCAGCAAAGAACAGGGGGCTTCAGATACGCAGTATTTT
.	TRBV9	TRBJ1-3	.	CASSVEDSGPSGNTIYF	TGTGCCAGCAGCGTAGAGGACAGCGGGCCCTCTGGAAACACCATATATTTT
once	TRBV10-3	TRBJ1-4	.	CAISDSMREKLFF	TGTGCCATCAGCGACTCGATGAGGGAAAAACTGTTTTTT
.	TRBV7-9	TRBJ1-2	.	CASSPQGFYGYTF	TGTGCCAGCAGCCCTCAGGGATTCTATGGCTACACCTTC
.	TRBV30	TRBJ1-1	.	CASTMTSGAFF	TGTGCCTCCACTATGACTTCTGGAGCTTTCTTT
.	TRBV27	TRBJ2-7	TRBD1	CASSSRTGEAQYF	TGTGCCAGCAGTTCCCGGACAGGGGAGGCGCAGTACTTC
once	TRBV19	TRBJ2-2	.	CASSPGLNTGELFF	TGTGCCAGTAGTCCCGGCCTGAACACCGGGGAGCTGTTTTTT
.	TRBV5-4	TRBJ2-7	.	CASTYQEGPYEQYF	TGTGCCAGCACCTACCAGGAGGGCCCCTACGAGCAGTACTTC
once	TRBV28	TRBJ2-1	TRBD2	CASTPRGTSGSSYNEQFF	TGTGCCAGCACCCCTCGGGGGACTAGCGGGAGCTCCTACAATGAGCAGTTCTTC
once	TRBV5-1	TRBJ2-3	.	CASSFVGEGDTQYF	TGCGCCAGCAGCTTTGTTGGGGAAGGAGATACGCAGTATTTT
once	TRBV6-2/TRBV6-3	TRBJ1-3	.	CASSYTGNTIYF	TGTGCCAGCAGTTATACCGGAAACACCATATATTTT
.	TRBV19	TRBJ2-5	.	CASNRAGDRETQYF	TGTGCCAGTAATCGGGCAGGGGATCGAGAGACCCAGTACTTC
few	TRBV6-2/TRBV6-3	TRBJ2-5	.	CASSYEGETQYF	TGTGCCAGCAGTTATGAGGGGGAGACCCAGTACTTC
.	TRBV19	TRBJ1-1	.	CASSIARAAFF	TGTGCCAGTAGTATCGCGCGGGCCGCTTTCTTT
.	TRBV3-1/TRBV3-2	TRBJ2-3	.	CASSQDFLVANTQYF	TGTGCCAGCAGCCAAGATTTTCTAGTAGCGAATACGCAGTATTTT
.	TRBV7-2	TRBJ2-6	TRBD1	CASSLAPQGGRSGANVLTF	TGTGCCAGCAGCTTAGCGCCACAGGGGGGCCGCTCTGGGGCCAACGTCCTGACTTTC
.	TRBV14	TRBJ2-7	.	CASSLSGTALRF	TGTGCCAGCAGCTTATCCGGGACGGCTTTACGCTTC
few	TRBV4-3	TRBJ2-7	.	CASSQDQGRVHEQYF	TGCGCCAGCAGCCAAGATCAAGGCCGGGTCCACGAGCAGTACTTC
.	TRBV7-2	TRBJ2-5	.	CASSQRQTQYF	TGTGCCAGCAGCCAGAGGCAGACCCAGTACTTC
.	TRBV7-2	TRBJ1-1	.	CASSLASGGGRNTEAFF	TGTGCCAGCAGCTTAGCCTCTGGGGGGGGCCGGAACACTGAAGCTTTCTTT
.	TRBV6-1	TRBJ1-6	.	CASSEPPSRDYSPLHF	TGTGCCAGCAGTGAGCCCCCAAGCAGGGATTATTCACCCCTCCACTTT
.	TRBV7-3	TRBJ1-2	.	CASSLSASYGYTF	TGTGCCAGCAGCTTATCGGCTTCGTATGGCTACACCTTC
.	TRBV19	TRBJ1-1	.	CASSIGAGPEAFF	TGTGCCAGTAGTATAGGGGCAGGGCCCGAAGCTTTCTTT
.	TRBV27	TRBJ1-6	.	CASRSGTSSYNSPLHF	TGTGCCAGCCGGTCCGGCACCAGCTCCTATAATTCACCCCTCCACTTT
.	TRBV7-2	TRBJ2-2	.	CASSVDSNTGELFF	TGTGCCAGCAGCGTAGACAGTAACACCGGGGAGCTGTTTTTT